This T cell receptor beta chain was sequenced for a study of technical replicates of blood from several donors. The table came from immunoSEQ multiplex PCR; TCRdb's copy has only in-frame clones and leaves some out. The data show around 92,000 clones, roughly 96% seen once. This CDR3 comprises 14 residues. The V gene lost 0 bases and the J gene lost 0 bases, with 6 bases spanning the gap. Per germline, CDR1 KGHSH and CDR2 LQKENI. This clone turned up a few times. This chain connects TRBV18 to TRBJ2-7; possible D gene TRBD2, 6 bases. The TCR originated in a human donor in good health. Input material: T cells isolated from PBMCs. CDR3 nucleotide sequence: TGTGCCAGCTCACCACCAGCGGGCTCCTACGAGCAGTACTTC. It specifies CASSPPAGSYEQYF.